Sequencing of this TCR beta chain was carried out in a study of blood T cell repertoires in COVID-19. Study details: Sites across the United States, Italy and Spain contributed samples from acute and convalescent COVID-19.

This clone was detected only once. Original processing methods: Estimates of nucleated cell counts were drawn from the amplification of reference gene primers. Only in-frame clones appear in the TCRdb table, and some are missing; sequencing was by immunoSEQ multiplex PCR. The V and J calls and clone size come from that table; D and trimming were worked out from the DNA. The data show approximately 210,000 clones, roughly 81% seen once. V dropped 4 bases and J dropped 1 base, with 13 bases sitting between them. The CDR3 runs 15 residues. Per germline, CDR1 SGHAT and CDR2 FQNNGV. The sequenced material came from peripheral blood. The J gene is TRBJ2-5, the V gene TRBV11-2, with D possibly matching TRBD2 (6 bases). The source of this sequence is a woman in her fifties or sixties with active or convalescent COVID-19. This CDR3 reads CASSSMYGGQETQYF. The CDR3 nucleotides read TGTGCCAGCAGCTCCATGTACGGGGGCCAAGAGACCCAGTACTTC.